The table lists the clone carrying this T cell receptor beta chain with a count of one. What it binds is unknown. Every patient relapsed after autologous stem cell transplantation, and brentuximab vedotin exposure varied. Under best response, outcomes were complete response, partial response or progressive disease. The data were taken from a study of PD-1 blockade in classical Hodgkin lymphoma. Germline lookup yields CDR1 GTSNPN and CDR2 SVGIG (reference sequence). The CDR3 is made up of 13 amino acids. V was trimmed by 0 bases and J by 5 bases, leaving 10 bases between them. TCRdb keeps only in-frame clones here, not all; method: immunoSEQ multiplex PCR. The top ten hold around 32% of the sample, which has about 27,000 clones, about 81% seen once. Study results and limitations: Baseline diversity resembling that of newly diagnosed patients was seen in complete responders.

This rearrangement joins TRBV30 to TRBJ2-5; perhaps D is TRBD1 or TRBD2 (6 bases each). The receptor was derived from a human donor with classical Hodgkin lymphoma. The sample here was peripheral blood mononuclear cells (PBMCs), taken before the second cycle of nivolumab. In DNA, the CDR3 is TGTGCCTGGAGTGTACCGGGGGCGGAGACCCAGTACTTC. It is translated as CAWSVPGAETQYF.